This T cell receptor (beta chain) was captured by sequencing in a study of cytomegalovirus exposure and HLA in healthy donors. Study-level findings and limits: In an earlier analysis, productive rearrangement rates for most beta V segments clustered near 87% or 30%.

With 60 Vbeta and 13 Jbeta primers, the PCR was carried out. Profiled with immunoSEQ multiplex PCR; TCRdb holds only in-frame clones, not every one. The table includes over 150,000 clones, 75% detected once. J lost 7 bases, V lost 7 bases, and 13 bases had no gene match. The CDR3 has 15 amino acids. Germline CDR1 is MNHEY and CDR2 is SMNVEV (reference sequence). Details on this clone: What it recognizes is unknown.

This sequence originates from a male donor in good health and CMV-seronegative. The chain carries TRBV27 and TRBJ2-1; 7 bases line up with TRBD2. Source material: PBMCs. CDR3 residues: CASKIWAGERNEQFF. The CDR3 nucleotides read TGTGCCAGCAAGATCTGGGCGGGAGAGAGGAATGAGCAGTTCTTC.